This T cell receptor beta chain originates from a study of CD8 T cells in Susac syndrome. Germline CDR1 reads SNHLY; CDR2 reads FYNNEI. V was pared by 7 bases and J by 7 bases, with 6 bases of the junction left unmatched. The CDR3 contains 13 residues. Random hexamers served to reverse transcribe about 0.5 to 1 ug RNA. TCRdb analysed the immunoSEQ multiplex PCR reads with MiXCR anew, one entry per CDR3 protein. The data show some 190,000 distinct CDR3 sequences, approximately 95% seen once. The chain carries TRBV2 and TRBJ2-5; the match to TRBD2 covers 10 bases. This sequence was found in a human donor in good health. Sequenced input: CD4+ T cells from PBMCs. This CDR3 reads CASTLAGVRTQYF. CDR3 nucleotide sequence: TGTGCCAGCACCCTAGCGGGAGTGCGGACCCAGTACTTC. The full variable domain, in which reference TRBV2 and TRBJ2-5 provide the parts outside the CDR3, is EPEVTQTPSHQVTQMGQEVILRCVPISNHLYFYWYRQILGQKVEFLVSFYNNEISEKSEIFDDQFSVERPDGSNFTLKIRSTKLEDSAMYFCASTLAGVRTQYFGPGTRLLVL.